The following is a TCR beta chain sequence with its context. Original analysis: Amplifying reference gene primers gave estimates of nucleated cell counts. Clones were sequenced by immunoSEQ multiplex PCR, and TCRdb holds only the in-frame ones, with some missing. The D gene and trimming were derived from the DNA, and the V and J assignments and clone size from that table. The sample shows 350,000 to 500,000 clones, roughly 88% of them seen only once. V was trimmed by 3 bases and J by 3 bases, leaving 3 bases between them. The germline CDR1 and CDR2 sequences are ENHRY and SYGVKD. This CDR3 contains 11 residues. This entry is derived from a study of blood T cell repertoires in COVID-19. For the study at large: From T cells, B-cell-depleted T cells, or PBMCs came the material, which was cDNA or gDNA.

The specimen was PBMCs or T cells enriched from blood (not recorded which). V is TRBV10-3 and J is TRBJ2-7; D remains ambiguous. The source is a young woman who had been exposed to COVID-19. CDR3 nucleotide sequence: TGTGCCATCAGTGACGGCTACGAGCAGTACTTC. Protein: CAISDGYEQYF.